The 17 T cell receptor beta chains given below trace back to one sample, sequenced in a study of T cell responses to AZD1222 COVID-19 vaccine. Generated by immunoSEQ multiplex PCR, the TCRdb table keeps only in-frame clones and is missing some. The table lists 100,000 to 150,000 clones, 75% to 90% of them singletons. Sample: peripheral blood, taken on day 0 of AZD1222 vaccination. The source of these receptors is an adult in good health.

V usage is TRBV9 and J usage is TRBJ1-1, with 8 bases identical to TRBD1. Germline V gene data show CDR1 as SGDLS and CDR2 as YYNGEE. This CDR3 contains 14 residues. V was pared by 3 bases and J by 5 bases, with 6 bases of the junction left unmatched. This chain's CDR3 is CASSATGGLTEAFF. The CDR3 DNA reads as TGTGCCAGCAGCGCAACAGGGGGGCTAACTGAAGCTTTCTTT.

This chain joins TRBV30 and TRBJ2-7; tentatively, D is TRBD1 (6 bases). The length of the CDR3 is 13 residues. Germline CDR1 GTSNPN, CDR2 SVGIG (reference sequence). V shed 6 bases and J shed 0 bases, with 12 bases lying between them. In nucleotides, the CDR3 is TGTGCCTGTATCCGGGACAACTCCTACGAGCAGTACTTC. Its translation is CACIRDNSYEQYF.

The chain recombines TRBV5-4 with TRBJ2-3; 10 nucleotides line up with TRBD1. Germline values: CDR1 SGHNT, CDR2 YYREEE (reference sequence). The trim removed 4 bases at V and 3 bases at J, leaving 5 bases unmatched. The CDR3 covers 15 residues. The DNA for the CDR3 is TGTGCCAGCAGCCGCGGGACAGGGGTGACAGATACGCAGTATTTT. This codes for CASSRGTGVTDTQYF.

V gene TRBV11-2 combines with J gene TRBJ2-3; 10 bases are a match to TRBD2. The CDR3 is 16 residues long. The V and J ends lost 5 bases and 5 bases, in that order; junction bases with no gene match: 10. Germline V lookup: CDR1 SGHAT, CDR2 FQNNGV. The CDR3 nucleotides read TGTGCCAGCAGCAAGCGGGAGGGCCTCGAGTTAGATACGCAGTATTTT. Encoded protein: CASSKREGLELDTQYF.

The chain links TRBV19 to TRBJ2-7, with D perhaps matching TRBD1 (6 bases). V lost 1 base and J lost 0, with 13 bases in between. The CDR3 is 16 amino acids. Germline V lookup: CDR1 LNHDA, CDR2 SQIVND (reference sequence). The CDR3 bases are TGTGCCAGTAGTATAGTCGGGACACTGAGCTCCTACGAGCAGTACTTC. Its protein product is CASSIVGTLSSYEQYF.

V is TRBV11-3 and J is TRBJ1-3; tentative D call: TRBD1 (5 bases). From germline, CDR1 is SGHNT and CDR2 YENEEA. The CDR3 has 19 amino acids. Trimming took 1 base from V and 0 from J, leaving 19 bases between them. In DNA form, the CDR3 reads TGTGCCAGCAGCTTAGCCCGCCCGAGGGGAGGTATCTCTGGAAACACCATATATTTT. Translated, it gives CASSLARPRGGISGNTIYF.

The V call is TRBV6-1, the J call TRBJ2-3, with TRBD2 matching 9 bases. This CDR3 is built from 19 residues. Germline-derived CDR1 and CDR2 are MNHNS and SASEGT. Germline trimming cut 3 bases from V and 3 bases from J; bases unmatched to any gene: 16. The CDR3 nucleotides are TGTGCCAGCAGTGAGTTCGGGGCTAGCGGGACTTCTCCAACAGATACGCAGTATTTT. The encoded protein is CASSEFGASGTSPTDTQYF.

The chain is built from TRBV2 and TRBJ1-1; no clear D gene. The CDR3 spans 14 residues. Trimming took off 3 bases at V and 8 bases at J, with 16 bases between the two ends. Germline CDR1 and CDR2: SNHLY and FYNNEI. The CDR3 is CASSDEAPDAEAFF. The CDR3 DNA reads as TGTGCCAGCAGTGACGAGGCCCCGGACGCCGAAGCTTTCTTT.

In this sample, this clone turned up a few times. This chain uses TRBV6-2 or TRBV6-3 with TRBJ2-2; 12 bases are a match to TRBD2. The CDR3 is made up of 15 amino acids. Trimming removed 6 bases from V and 7 bases from J; junction bases left unmatched: 6. Per germline, CDR1 MNHEY and CDR2 SVGEGT. The CDR3 loop is CASSWTSGTGGELFF. CDR3 in DNA: TGTGCCAGCAGCTGGACTAGCGGGACGGGCGGGGAGCTGTTTTTT.

The V and J genes are TRBV19 and TRBJ1-5; unclear D gene. V was pared by 3 bases and J by 0 bases, with 6 bases between. Germline assignment: CDR1 LNHDA and CDR2 SQIVND (reference sequence). The CDR3 is 14 amino acids. The CDR3 is CASSIYYSNQPQHF. In DNA, the CDR3 is TGTGCCAGTAGTATCTATTATAGCAATCAGCCCCAGCATTTT.

The chain couples TRBV7-2 to TRBJ2-7; 10 bases agree with TRBD2. The trim removed 3 bases at V and 5 bases at J, leaving 4 bases unmatched. The germline CDR1 and CDR2 sequences are SGHTA and FQGNSA. There are 14 residues in the CDR3. CDR3 region: CASSFGTSVNEQYF. Here the CDR3 DNA reads TGTGCCAGCAGCTTCGGGACTAGCGTCAACGAGCAGTACTTC.

The chain has TRBV19 and TRBJ1-1; D is undetermined. V lost 3 bases and J lost 0, with 11 bases in between. Germline values: CDR1 LNHDA, CDR2 SQIVND (reference sequence). This CDR3 contains 15 residues. This CDR3 reads CASSIREWVNTEAFF. DNA for the CDR3: TGTGCCAGTAGTATCCGGGAATGGGTGAACACTGAAGCTTTCTTT.

The CDR3 region has the DNA TGCGCCAGCAGCCTCGCGGGACACGAAGCTTTCTTT. Translated, it gives CASSLAGHEAFF. The V gene is TRBV5-1, the J gene TRBJ1-1; D perhaps matches TRBD1 (6 bases). V was clipped by 4 bases and J by 8 bases, with 12 bases between them. CDR3 length: 12 amino acids. Germline values: CDR1 SGHRS, CDR2 YFSETQ.

The chain joins TRBV19 to TRBJ2-1; 8 positions agree with TRBD2. Germline V gene data show CDR1 as LNHDA and CDR2 as SQIVND (reference sequence). V lost 5 bases to trimming and J lost 6 bases; unmatched junction nucleotides: 3. This CDR3 has 13 residues. The CDR3 DNA follows: TGTGCCAGTAGTGCCGGGGGGGGCAATGAGCAGTTCTTC. The encoded protein is CASSAGGGNEQFF.

The CDR3 reads CASSFGFYGYTF. The CDR3 coding sequence is TGTGCCAGCAGTTTCGGGTTCTATGGCTACACCTTC. V gene TRBV12-3 or TRBV12-4 combines with J gene TRBJ1-2, with unresolved D. The CDR3 sequence is 12 residues long. The V gene lost 3 bases and the J gene lost 4 bases, with 6 bases spanning the gap.

The chain is built from TRBV11-2 and TRBJ1-6, with D uncertain. The CDR3 sequence is 13 residues long. Trimming took off 1 base at V and 5 bases at J, with 3 bases between the two ends. CDR1 and CDR2 from the germline V gene are SGHAT and FQNNGV. This CDR3 reads CASSLVNNSPLHF. DNA for the CDR3: TGTGCCAGCAGCTTAGTGAATAATTCACCCCTCCACTTT.

In this sample, this clone turned up a few times. The rearrangement joins TRBV2 to TRBJ1-4; 7 positions agree with TRBD1. This CDR3 is built from 15 residues. CDR1 is SNHLY, CDR2 FYNNEI, per germline. Germline trimming cut 6 bases from V and 5 bases from J; bases unmatched to any gene: 9. The CDR3: CASRATGSQNEKLFF. The CDR3 coding sequence is TGTGCCAGCAGGGCGACAGGGTCCCAGAATGAAAAACTGTTTTTT. The full variable domain, completed using reference TRBV2 and TRBJ1-4, is EPEVTQTPSHQVTQMGQEVILRCVPISNHLYFYWYRQILGQKVEFLVSFYNNEISEKSEIFDDQFSVERPDGSNFTLKIRSTKLEDSAMYFCASRATGSQNEKLFFGSGTQLSVL.